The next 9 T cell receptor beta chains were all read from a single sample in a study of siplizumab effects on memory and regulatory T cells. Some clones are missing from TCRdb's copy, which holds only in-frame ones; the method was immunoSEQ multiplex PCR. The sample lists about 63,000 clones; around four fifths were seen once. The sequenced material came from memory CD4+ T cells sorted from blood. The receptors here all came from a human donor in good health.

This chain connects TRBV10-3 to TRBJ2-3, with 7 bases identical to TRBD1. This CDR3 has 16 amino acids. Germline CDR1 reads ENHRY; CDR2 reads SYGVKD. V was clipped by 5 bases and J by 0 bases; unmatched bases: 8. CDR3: CAISRDRIASTDTQYF. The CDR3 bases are TGTGCCATCAGTCGGGACAGAATCGCGAGCACAGATACGCAGTATTTT.

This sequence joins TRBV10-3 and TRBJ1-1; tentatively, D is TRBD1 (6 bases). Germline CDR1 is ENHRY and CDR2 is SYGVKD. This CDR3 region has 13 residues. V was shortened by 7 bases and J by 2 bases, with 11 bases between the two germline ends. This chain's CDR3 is CAIMGQQNTEAFF. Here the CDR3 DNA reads TGTGCCATCATGGGACAACAAAACACTGAAGCTTTCTTT.

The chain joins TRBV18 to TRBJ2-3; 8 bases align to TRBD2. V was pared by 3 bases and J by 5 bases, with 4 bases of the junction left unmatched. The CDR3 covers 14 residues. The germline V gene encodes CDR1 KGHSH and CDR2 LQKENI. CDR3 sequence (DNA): TGTGCCAGCTCACCGGGACTAGGGCGAGATACGCAGTATTTT. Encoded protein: CASSPGLGRDTQYF. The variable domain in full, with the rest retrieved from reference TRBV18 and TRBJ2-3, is NAGVMQNPRHLVRRRGQEARLRCSPMKGHSHVYWYRQLPEEGLKFMVYLQKENIIDESGMPKERFSAEFPKEGPSILRIQQVVRGDSAAYFCASSPGLGRDTQYFGPGTRLTVL.

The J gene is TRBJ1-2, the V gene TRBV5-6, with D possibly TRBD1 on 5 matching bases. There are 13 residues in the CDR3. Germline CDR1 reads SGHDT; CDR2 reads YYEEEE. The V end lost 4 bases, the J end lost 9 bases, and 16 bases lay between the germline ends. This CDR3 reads CASSTGTPGRYTF. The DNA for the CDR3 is TGTGCCAGCAGCACCGGGACTCCTGGGCGCTACACCTTC. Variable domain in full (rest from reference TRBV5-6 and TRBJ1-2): DAGVTQSPTHLIKTRGQQVTLRCSPKSGHDTVSWYQQALGQGPQFIFQYYEEEERQRGNFPDRFSGHQFPNYSSELNVNALLLGDSALYLCASSTGTPGRYTFGSGTRLTVV.

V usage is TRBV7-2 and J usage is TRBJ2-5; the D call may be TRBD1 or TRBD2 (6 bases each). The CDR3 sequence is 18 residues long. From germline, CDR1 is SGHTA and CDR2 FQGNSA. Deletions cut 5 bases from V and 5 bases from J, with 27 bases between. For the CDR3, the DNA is TGTGCCAGCAGCCGGAAAGTAGGGGGGTCATCCCTGGCGGAGACCCAGTACTTC. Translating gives CASSRKVGGSSLAETQYF.

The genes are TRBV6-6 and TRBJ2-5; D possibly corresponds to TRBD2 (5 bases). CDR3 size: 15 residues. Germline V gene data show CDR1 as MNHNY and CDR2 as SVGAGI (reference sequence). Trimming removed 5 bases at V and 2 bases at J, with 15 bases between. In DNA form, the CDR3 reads TGTGCCAGCAGTCCATCCCGGGGTGTACAAGAGACCCAGTACTTC. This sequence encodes CASSPSRGVQETQYF.

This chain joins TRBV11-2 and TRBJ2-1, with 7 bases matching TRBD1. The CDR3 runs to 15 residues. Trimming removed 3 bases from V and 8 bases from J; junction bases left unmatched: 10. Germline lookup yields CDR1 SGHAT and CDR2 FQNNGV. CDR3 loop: CASSLSRGPRDEQFF. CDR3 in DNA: TGTGCCAGCAGCTTGTCGAGGGGGCCCCGCGATGAGCAGTTCTTC.

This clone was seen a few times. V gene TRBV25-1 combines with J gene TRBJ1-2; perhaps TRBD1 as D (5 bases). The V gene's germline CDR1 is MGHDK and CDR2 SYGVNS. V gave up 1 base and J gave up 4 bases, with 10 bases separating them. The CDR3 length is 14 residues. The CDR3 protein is CASSESGTVYGYTF. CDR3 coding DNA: TGTGCCAGCAGTGAATCCGGGACGGTCTATGGCTACACCTTC.

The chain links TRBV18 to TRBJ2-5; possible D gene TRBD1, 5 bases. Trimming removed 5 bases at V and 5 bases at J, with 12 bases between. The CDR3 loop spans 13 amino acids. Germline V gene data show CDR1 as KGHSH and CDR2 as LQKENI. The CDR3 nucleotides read TGTGCCAGCTCAAGTGGAAAGGGGGAGACCCAGTACTTC. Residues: CASSSGKGETQYF.